This T cell receptor beta chain was profiled in a study of shared clonotypes between healthy human individuals. The study's findings and limits: Non-shared clonotypes had lower generation probabilities than clonotypes shared by all four sorted-subset donors. A handful of donors shared 4.5% to 6.5% of their naive CD4 clonotypes. Incompleteness in sorted-subset sequencing, despite large depth, was shown by rarefaction.

There are 13 residues in the CDR3. The V gene's germline CDR1 is SNHLY and CDR2 FYNNEI. The trim removed 6 bases at V and 7 bases at J, leaving 4 bases unmatched. Investigators spread the genomic DNA of each subset evenly over several immunoSEQ plates. The data were produced by immunoSEQ multiplex PCR, yet TCRdb's version contains in-frame clones alone and is incomplete. The sample consists of 950,000 to 1,200,000 clones, around 77% of them appearing once. A remark on this clone: Its antigen is as yet unknown. The sample has other DNA sequences that encode this CDR3 too.

This chain connects TRBV2 to TRBJ1-5; 9 nucleotides match TRBD1. The clonotype originates from a man younger than 30 in good health. Some clones in this sample may be carry-over from other donors' samples. The source material was memory CD4+ T cells from PBMCs. Noted subset: CD45RA-negative fraction. The CDR3 loop is CASSGTGFQPQHF. CDR3 bases: TGTGCCAGCAGCGGGACAGGGTTCCAGCCCCAGCATTTT.